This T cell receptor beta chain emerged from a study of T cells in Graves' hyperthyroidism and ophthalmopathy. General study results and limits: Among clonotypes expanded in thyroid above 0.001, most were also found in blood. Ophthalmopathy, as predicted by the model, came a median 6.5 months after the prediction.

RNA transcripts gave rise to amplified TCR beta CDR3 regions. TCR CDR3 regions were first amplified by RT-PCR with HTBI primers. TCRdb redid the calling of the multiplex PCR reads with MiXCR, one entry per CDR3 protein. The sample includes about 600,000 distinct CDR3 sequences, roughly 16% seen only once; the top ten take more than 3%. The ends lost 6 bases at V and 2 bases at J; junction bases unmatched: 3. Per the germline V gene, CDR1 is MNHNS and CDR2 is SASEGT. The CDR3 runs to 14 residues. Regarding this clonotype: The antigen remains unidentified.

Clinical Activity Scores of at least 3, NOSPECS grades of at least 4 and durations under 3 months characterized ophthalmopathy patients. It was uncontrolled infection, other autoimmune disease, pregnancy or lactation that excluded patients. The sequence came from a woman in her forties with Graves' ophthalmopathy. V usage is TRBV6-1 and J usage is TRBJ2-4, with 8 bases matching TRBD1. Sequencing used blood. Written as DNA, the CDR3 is TGTGCCAGCAGAAGACAGGGGACCAAAAACATTCAGTACTTC. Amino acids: CASRRQGTKNIQYF.